The 5 T cell receptor beta chains below come from one sample, sequenced in a study of CD8 T cells in ankylosing spondylitis. The study's findings and limits: A TCR beta motif of under 10 highly homologous variants appeared characteristic of ankylosing spondylitis blood.

The antigens these receptors bind are not known. TCRdb redid the calling of the 5' RACE reads with MiXCR, one entry per CDR3 protein. The sample contains roughly 440,000 distinct CDR3 sequences, approximately 17% of which appear only once. Sequencing was performed on blood, either unsorted or a sorted T cell fraction (not recorded which). These receptors originate from a male donor with ankylosing spondylitis.

Only a few counts were recorded for this clonotype. This chain connects TRBV25-1 to TRBJ2-1; D gene uncertain. The CDR3 consists of 14 residues. Germline lookup yields CDR1 MGHDK and CDR2 SYGVNS. Trimming cost V 3 bases and J 5 bases, with 11 bases left between them. CDR3 sequence reads: CASSDPGPDNEQFF. The CDR3 nucleotides are TGTGCCAGCAGTGACCCCGGCCCGGACAATGAGCAGTTCTTC. Supplemented by reference TRBV25-1 and TRBJ2-1, the full variable domain reads EADIYQTPRYLVIGTGKKITLECSQTMGHDKMYWYQQDPGMELHLIHYSYGVNSTEKGDLSSESTVSRIRTEHFPLTLESARPSHTSQYLCASSDPGPDNEQFFGPGTRLTVL.

CDR3 region: CASSPRIASGSTDTQYF. The CDR3 DNA reads TGTGCCAGCAGCCCGAGAATTGCTAGCGGGTCCACAGATACGCAGTATTTT. The genes are TRBV7-6 and TRBJ2-3; 8 bases map to TRBD2. Looked up from germline, CDR1 is SGHVS and CDR2 is FNYEAQ. V was pared by 5 bases and J by 2 bases, with 12 bases of the junction left unmatched. This CDR3 has 17 residues.

This clonotype has only a few counts. The genes are TRBV2 and TRBJ2-1, with D unclear. Per germline, CDR1 SNHLY and CDR2 FYNNEI. V gave up 3 bases and J gave up 4 bases, with 10 bases separating them. The CDR3 extends over 14 amino acids. The CDR3 DNA follows: TGTGCCAGCAGTGATAGACTGGTTTACAATGAGCAGTTCTTC. Its translation: CASSDRLVYNEQFF. The full variable domain, rest sourced from reference TRBV2 and TRBJ2-1, is EPEVTQTPSHQVTQMGQEVILRCVPISNHLYFYWYRQILGQKVEFLVSFYNNEISEKSEIFDDQFSVERPDGSNFTLKIRSTKLEDSAMYFCASSDRLVYNEQFFGPGTRLTVL.

This clonotype was seen many times. The chain carries TRBV5-1 and TRBJ2-2; TRBD1 agrees at 7 bases. The CDR3 is made up of 14 amino acids. Germline-derived CDR1 and CDR2 are SGHRS and YFSETQ. The trim removed 4 bases at V and 6 bases at J, leaving 6 bases unmatched. The CDR3 here is CASSLPTGSGELFF. The CDR3 DNA is TGCGCCAGCAGCCTGCCGACAGGGTCCGGGGAGCTGTTTTTT.

This clonotype was recorded a few times. The genes are TRBV3-1 and TRBJ1-2, with a tentative D call TRBD1 (5 bases). Germline values: CDR1 LGHDT, CDR2 YNNKEL (reference sequence). The V end was cut by 2 bases, the J end by 3 bases, with 13 bases between. The CDR3 spans 15 residues. Here the CDR3 reads CASSQQTGPYYGYTF. In DNA form, the CDR3 reads TGTGCCAGCAGCCAACAGACGGGACCTTACTATGGCTACACCTTC.